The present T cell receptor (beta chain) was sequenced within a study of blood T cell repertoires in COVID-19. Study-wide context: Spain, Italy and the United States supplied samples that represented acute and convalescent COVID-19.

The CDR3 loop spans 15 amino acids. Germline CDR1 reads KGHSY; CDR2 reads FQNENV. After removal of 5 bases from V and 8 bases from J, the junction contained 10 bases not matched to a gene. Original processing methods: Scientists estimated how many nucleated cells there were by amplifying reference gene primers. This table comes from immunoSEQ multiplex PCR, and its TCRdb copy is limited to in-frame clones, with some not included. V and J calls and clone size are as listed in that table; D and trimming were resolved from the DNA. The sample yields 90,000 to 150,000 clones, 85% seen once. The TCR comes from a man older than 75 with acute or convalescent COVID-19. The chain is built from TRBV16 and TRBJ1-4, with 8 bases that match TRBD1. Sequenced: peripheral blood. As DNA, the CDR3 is TGTGCCAGCAGCTCCACACGGACAGGGTTAGAAAAACTGTTTTTT. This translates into CASSSTRTGLEKLFF.